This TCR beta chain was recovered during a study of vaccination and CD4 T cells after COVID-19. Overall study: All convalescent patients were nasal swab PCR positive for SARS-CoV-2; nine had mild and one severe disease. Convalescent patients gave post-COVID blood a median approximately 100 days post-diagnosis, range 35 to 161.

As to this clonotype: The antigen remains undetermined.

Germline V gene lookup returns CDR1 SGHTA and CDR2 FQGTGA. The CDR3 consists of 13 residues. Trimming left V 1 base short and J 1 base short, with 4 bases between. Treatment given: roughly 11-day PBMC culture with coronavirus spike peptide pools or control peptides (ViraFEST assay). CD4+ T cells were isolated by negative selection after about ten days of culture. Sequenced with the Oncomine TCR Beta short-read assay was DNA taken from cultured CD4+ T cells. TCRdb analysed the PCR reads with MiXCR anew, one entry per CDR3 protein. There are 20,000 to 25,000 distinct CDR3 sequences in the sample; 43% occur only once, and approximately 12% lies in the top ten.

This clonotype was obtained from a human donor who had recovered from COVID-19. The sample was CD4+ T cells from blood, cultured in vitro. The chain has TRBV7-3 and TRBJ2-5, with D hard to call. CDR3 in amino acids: CASSLMGQETQYF. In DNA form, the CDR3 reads TGTGCCAGCAGCTTAATGGGCCAAGAGACCCAGTACTTC.